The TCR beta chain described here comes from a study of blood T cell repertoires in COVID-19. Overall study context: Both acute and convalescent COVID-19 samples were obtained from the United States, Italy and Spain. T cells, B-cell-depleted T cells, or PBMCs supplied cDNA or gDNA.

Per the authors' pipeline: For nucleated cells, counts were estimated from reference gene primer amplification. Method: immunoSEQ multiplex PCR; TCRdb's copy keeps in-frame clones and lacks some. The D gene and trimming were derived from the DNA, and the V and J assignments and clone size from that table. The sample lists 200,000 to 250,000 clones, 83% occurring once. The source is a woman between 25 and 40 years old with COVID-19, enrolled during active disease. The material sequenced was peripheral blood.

The CDR3 DNA sequence: TGTGCCAGCAGGGACTACTATGGCTACACCTTC. Encoded protein: CASRDYYGYTF. The V call is TRBV27, the J call TRBJ1-2; D call uncertain. Germline assignment: CDR1 MNHEY and CDR2 SMNVEV (reference sequence). The CDR3 contains 11 residues. V lost 6 bases and J 3 bases, leaving 5 bases between the germline ends.